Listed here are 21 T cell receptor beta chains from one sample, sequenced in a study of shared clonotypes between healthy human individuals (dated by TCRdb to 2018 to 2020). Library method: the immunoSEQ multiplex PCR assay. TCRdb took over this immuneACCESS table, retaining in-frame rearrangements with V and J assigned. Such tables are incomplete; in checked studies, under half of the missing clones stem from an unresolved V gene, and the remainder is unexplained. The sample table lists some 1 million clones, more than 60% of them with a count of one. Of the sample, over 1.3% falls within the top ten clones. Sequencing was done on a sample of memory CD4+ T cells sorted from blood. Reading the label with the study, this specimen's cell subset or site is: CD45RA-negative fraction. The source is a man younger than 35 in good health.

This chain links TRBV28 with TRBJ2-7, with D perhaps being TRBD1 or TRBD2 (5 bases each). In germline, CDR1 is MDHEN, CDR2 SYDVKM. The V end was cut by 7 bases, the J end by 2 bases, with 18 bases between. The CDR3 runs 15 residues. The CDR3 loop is CASIPGAANTYEQYF. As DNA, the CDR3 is TGTGCCAGCATCCCCGGGGCAGCTAACACCTACGAGCAGTACTTC.

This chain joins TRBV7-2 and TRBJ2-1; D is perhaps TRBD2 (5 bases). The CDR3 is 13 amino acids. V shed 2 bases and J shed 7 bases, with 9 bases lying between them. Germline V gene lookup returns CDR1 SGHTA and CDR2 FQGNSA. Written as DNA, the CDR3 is TGTGCCAGCAGCTTAAACGGGGTGAATGAGCAGTTCTTC. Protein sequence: CASSLNGVNEQFF. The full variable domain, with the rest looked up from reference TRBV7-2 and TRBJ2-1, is GAGVSQSPSNKVTEKGKDVELRCDPISGHTALYWYRQSLGQGLEFLIYFQGNSAPDKSGLPSDRFSAERTGGSVSTLTIQRTQQEDSAVYLCASSLNGVNEQFFGPGTRLTVL.

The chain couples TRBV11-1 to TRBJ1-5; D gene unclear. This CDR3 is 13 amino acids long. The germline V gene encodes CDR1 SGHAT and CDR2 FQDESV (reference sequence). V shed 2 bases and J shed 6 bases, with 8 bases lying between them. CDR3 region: CASSLTRGQPQHF. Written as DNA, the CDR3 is TGTGCCAGCAGCTTAACTCGCGGTCAGCCCCAGCATTTT.

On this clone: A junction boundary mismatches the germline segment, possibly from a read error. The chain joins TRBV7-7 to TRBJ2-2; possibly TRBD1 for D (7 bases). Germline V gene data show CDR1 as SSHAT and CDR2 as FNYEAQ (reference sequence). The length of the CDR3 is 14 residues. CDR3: CASSPQGGTGELFF. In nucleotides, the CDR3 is TGTGCTAGCAGCCCCCAGGGGGGCACCGGGGAGCTGTTTTTT.

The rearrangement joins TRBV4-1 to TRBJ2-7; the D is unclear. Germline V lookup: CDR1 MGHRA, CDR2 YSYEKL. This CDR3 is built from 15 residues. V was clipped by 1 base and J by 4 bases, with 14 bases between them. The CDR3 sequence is CASSQGFAALYEQYF. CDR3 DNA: TGCGCCAGCAGCCAAGGATTTGCCGCCTTATACGAGCAGTACTTC.

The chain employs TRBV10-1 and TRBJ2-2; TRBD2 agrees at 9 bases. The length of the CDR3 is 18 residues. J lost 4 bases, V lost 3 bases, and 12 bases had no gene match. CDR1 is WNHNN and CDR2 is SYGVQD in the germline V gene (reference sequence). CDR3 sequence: CASSDYLRTSDTTGELFF. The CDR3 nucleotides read TGCGCCAGCAGTGATTACCTCCGGACTAGCGACACCACCGGGGAGCTGTTTTTT.

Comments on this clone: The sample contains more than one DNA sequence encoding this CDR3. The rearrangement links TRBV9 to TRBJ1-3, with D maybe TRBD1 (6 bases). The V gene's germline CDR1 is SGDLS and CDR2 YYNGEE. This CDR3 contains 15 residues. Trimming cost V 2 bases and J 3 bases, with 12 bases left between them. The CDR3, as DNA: TGTGCCAGCAGCGTCGAGTCAGGGGTTGGAAACACCATATATTTT. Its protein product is CASSVESGVGNTIYF.

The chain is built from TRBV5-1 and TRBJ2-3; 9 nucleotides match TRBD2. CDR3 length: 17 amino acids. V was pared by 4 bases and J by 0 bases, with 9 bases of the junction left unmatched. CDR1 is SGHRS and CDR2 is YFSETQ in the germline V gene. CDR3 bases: TGCGCCAGCAGCCAAGGAACAACTAGCGGGAGCACAGATACGCAGTATTTT. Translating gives CASSQGTTSGSTDTQYF.

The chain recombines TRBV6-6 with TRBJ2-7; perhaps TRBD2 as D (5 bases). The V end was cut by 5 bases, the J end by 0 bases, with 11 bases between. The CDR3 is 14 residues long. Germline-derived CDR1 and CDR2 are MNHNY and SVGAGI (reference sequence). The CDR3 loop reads CASSLAGTSYEQYF. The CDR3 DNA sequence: TGTGCCAGCAGTCTGGCGGGCACCTCCTACGAGCAGTACTTC.

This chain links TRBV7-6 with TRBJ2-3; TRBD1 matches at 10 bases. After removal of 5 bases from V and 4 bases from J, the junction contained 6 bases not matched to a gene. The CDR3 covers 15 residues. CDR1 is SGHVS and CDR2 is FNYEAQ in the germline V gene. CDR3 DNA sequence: TGTGCCAGCAGCCCGACAGGGGGCCCCCCAGATACGCAGTATTTT. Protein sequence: CASSPTGGPPDTQYF.

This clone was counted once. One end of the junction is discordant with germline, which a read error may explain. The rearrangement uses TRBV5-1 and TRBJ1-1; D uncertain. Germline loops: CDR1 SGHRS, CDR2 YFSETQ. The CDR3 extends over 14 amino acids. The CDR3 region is CASSLDLWDTEAFF. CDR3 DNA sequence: TGTGCCAGCAGCTTGGACCTTTGGGACACTGAAGCTTTCTTT.

DNA of the CDR3: TGCGCCAGCAGAACGGACAACACCGGGGAGCTGTTTTTT. It is translated as CASRTDNTGELFF. The V call is TRBV5-1, the J call TRBJ2-2, with unresolved D. The germline V gene has CDR1 SGHRS and CDR2 YFSETQ. The germline V and J ends were trimmed by 5 bases and 2 bases, with 7 bases remaining between them. The CDR3 covers 13 residues.

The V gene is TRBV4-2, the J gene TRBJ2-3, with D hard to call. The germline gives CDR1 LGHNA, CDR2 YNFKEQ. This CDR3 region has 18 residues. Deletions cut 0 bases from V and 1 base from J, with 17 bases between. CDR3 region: CASSQDPPGGGGTDTQYF. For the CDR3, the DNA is TGTGCCAGCAGCCAAGATCCCCCGGGCGGCGGAGGCACAGATACGCAGTATTTT.

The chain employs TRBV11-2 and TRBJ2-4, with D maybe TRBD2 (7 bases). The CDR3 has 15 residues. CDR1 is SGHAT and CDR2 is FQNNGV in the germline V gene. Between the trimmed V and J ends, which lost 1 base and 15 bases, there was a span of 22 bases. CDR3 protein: CASSLVPREGDFTYF. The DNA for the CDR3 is TGTGCCAGCAGCTTAGTCCCCAGGGAGGGGGACTTCACGTACTTC.

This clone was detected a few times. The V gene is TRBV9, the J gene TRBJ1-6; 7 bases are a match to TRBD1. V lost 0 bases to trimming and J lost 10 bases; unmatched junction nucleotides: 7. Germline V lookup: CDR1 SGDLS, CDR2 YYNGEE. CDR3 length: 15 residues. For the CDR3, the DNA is TGTGCCAGCAGCGTAGCTGGCAGGGGGAACTCACCCCTCCACTTT. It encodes CASSVAGRGNSPLHF.

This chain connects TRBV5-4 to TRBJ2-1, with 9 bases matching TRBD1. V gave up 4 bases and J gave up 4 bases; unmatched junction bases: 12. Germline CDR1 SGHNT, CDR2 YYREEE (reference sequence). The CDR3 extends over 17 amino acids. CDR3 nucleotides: TGTGCCAGCAGCGGGATGGGAGGGACAGGGTCATACAATGAGCAGTTCTTC. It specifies CASSGMGGTGSYNEQFF.

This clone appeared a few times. The CDR3 nucleotides are TGTGCCAGCAGCCAGCTTAGACCCGAACCGCAGTATTTT. Amino acid sequence: CASSQLRPEPQYF. The V call is TRBV7-9, the J call TRBJ2-3; D gene uncertain. CDR3 length: 13 residues. The V end lost 5 bases, the J end lost 10 bases, and 16 bases lay between the germline ends. Germline lookup yields CDR1 SEHNR and CDR2 FQNEAQ (reference sequence).

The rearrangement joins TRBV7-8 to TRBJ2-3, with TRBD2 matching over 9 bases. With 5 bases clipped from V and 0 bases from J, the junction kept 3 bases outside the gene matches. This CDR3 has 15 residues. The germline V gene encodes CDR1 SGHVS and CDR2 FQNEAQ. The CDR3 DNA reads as TGTGCCAGCAGCCACGGGACTAGCAGCACAGATACGCAGTATTTT. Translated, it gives CASSHGTSSTDTQYF. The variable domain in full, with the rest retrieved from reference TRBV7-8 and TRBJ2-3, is GAGVSQSPRYKVAKRGQDVALRCDPISGHVSLFWYQQALGQGPEFLTYFQNEAQLDKSGLPSDRFFAERPEGSVSTLKIQRTQQEDSAVYLCASSHGTSSTDTQYFGPGTRLTVL.

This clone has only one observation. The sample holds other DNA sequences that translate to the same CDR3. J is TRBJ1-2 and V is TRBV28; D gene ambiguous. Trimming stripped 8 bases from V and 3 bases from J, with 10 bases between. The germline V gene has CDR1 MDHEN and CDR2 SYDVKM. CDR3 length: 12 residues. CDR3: CASVGQDYGYTF. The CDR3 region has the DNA TGTGCCAGCGTGGGCCAGGACTATGGCTACACCTTC.

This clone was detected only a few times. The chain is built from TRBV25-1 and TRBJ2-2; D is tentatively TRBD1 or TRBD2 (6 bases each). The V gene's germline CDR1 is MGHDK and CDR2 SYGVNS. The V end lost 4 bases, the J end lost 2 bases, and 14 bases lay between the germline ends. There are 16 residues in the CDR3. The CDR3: CASSVRRGDNTGELFF. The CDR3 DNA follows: TGTGCCAGCAGTGTCCGAAGGGGGGACAACACCGGGGAGCTGTTTTTT.

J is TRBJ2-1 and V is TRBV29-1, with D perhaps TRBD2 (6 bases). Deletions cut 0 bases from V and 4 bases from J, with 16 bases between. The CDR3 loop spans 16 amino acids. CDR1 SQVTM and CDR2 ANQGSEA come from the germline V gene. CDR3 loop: CSVEDPGRGGYNEQFF. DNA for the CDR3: TGCAGCGTTGAAGACCCGGGGCGAGGAGGGTACAATGAGCAGTTCTTC.